The 11 T cell receptor beta chains below were found in one sample sequenced in a study of early T cells in non-severe SARS-CoV-2 infection. MiXCR, applied by TCRdb to the 5' RACE reads, yields one record per CDR3 protein. Here the sample spans around 33,000 distinct CDR3 sequences, less than 8.5% being singletons. The specimen was whole blood. Receptors originate from an adult who was a healthcare worker with PCR-confirmed SARS-CoV-2 infection or an uninfected control (not recorded which).

This clonotype has at least ten counts. The V gene is TRBV7-6, the J gene TRBJ2-7, with TRBD2 matching 8 bases. The trim removed 5 bases at V and 4 bases at J, leaving 10 bases unmatched. The CDR3 spans 15 residues. Germline V gives CDR1 SGHVS, CDR2 FNYEAQ. The DNA for the CDR3 is TGTGCCAGCAGCCCTGCGAGCGGGAGTACGTACGAGCAGTACTTC. Translated: CASSPASGSTYEQYF.

This clonotype was recorded many times. The rearrangement joins TRBV6-5 to TRBJ2-3, with 8 bases identical to TRBD1. Per the germline V gene, CDR1 is MNHEY and CDR2 is SVGAGI. This CDR3 contains 15 residues. V was clipped by 7 bases and J by 0 bases; unmatched bases: 6. CDR3 in amino acids: CASTRQGRSTDTQYF. As DNA, the CDR3 is TGTGCCAGCACCCGACAGGGGCGTAGCACAGATACGCAGTATTTT.

In this sample, this clonotype turned up many times. The chain couples TRBV20-1 to TRBJ1-5; 12 bases agree with TRBD1. The trim removed 6 bases at V and 3 bases at J, leaving 6 bases unmatched. The CDR3 has 15 amino acids. Germline CDR1 DFQATT, CDR2 SNEGSKA (reference sequence). CDR3 nucleotide sequence: TGCAGTGCCATAGGGACAGGGGGCTTCAATCAGCCCCAGCATTTT. This translates into CSAIGTGGFNQPQHF.

This clonotype was recorded many times. The J gene is TRBJ1-5, the V gene TRBV20-1; no clear D gene. The CDR3 is 13 residues long. Germline CDR1 and CDR2: DFQATT and SNEGSKA (reference sequence). The germline V and J ends were trimmed by 6 bases and 0 bases, with 9 bases remaining between them. The CDR3 DNA reads TGCAGTGCCATAGACCTTAGCAATCAGCCCCAGCATTTT. Its protein product is CSAIDLSNQPQHF.

This clonotype was detected a few times. This rearrangement joins TRBV15 to TRBJ2-7; D is undetermined. Germline V CDR1 and CDR2: LNHNV, YYDKDF (reference sequence). The CDR3 is made up of 15 amino acids. The germline V and J ends were trimmed by 3 bases and 5 bases, with 17 bases remaining between them. Here the CDR3 DNA reads TGTGCCACCAGCAGGGGCGGTGCGTCGGAGAACGAGCAGTACTTC. This codes for CATSRGGASENEQYF.

In its sample, this clonotype was seen many times. This chain joins TRBV7-9 and TRBJ1-4; 8 bases map to TRBD1. This CDR3 is built from 14 residues. The ends lost 5 bases at V and 4 bases at J; junction bases unmatched: 3. Germline V gene data show CDR1 as SEHNR and CDR2 as FQNEAQ (reference sequence). The CDR3 DNA reads as TGTGCCAGCAGCCCGGGACAGGATAATGAAAAACTGTTTTTT. Protein: CASSPGQDNEKLFF.

The chain has TRBV4-1 and TRBJ1-1; D is uncertain. The CDR3 spans 17 residues. Trimming took off 4 bases at V and 0 bases at J, with 18 bases between the two ends. The V gene's germline CDR1 is MGHRA and CDR2 YSYEKL. The CDR3 region is CASSPGKGGRLNTEAFF. The DNA for the CDR3 is TGCGCCAGCAGCCCGGGTAAAGGTGGACGTCTGAACACTGAAGCTTTCTTT.

This clonotype was observed many times. The gene calls are TRBV28 and TRBJ2-2; the D is unclear. This CDR3 is 14 amino acids long. Germline loops: CDR1 MDHEN, CDR2 SYDVKM. V lost 11 bases to trimming and J lost 1 base, with 14 bases between them. Written as DNA, the CDR3 is TGTGCCTCCCTTGGAACAGAGAACACCGGGGAGCTGTTTTTT. Translation gives CASLGTENTGELFF.

This clonotype was seen ten or more times. This sequence joins TRBV6-5 and TRBJ2-1, with TRBD1 as a possible D gene (6 bases). The CDR3 is 17 residues long. CDR1 is MNHEY and CDR2 is SVGAGI in the germline V gene. Trimming left V 5 bases short and J 3 bases short, with 20 bases between. CDR3 protein: CASSPIFLGADYNEQFF. CDR3 DNA: TGTGCCAGCAGTCCCATCTTCTTGGGGGCAGACTACAATGAGCAGTTCTTC.

Comment on this clonotype: A clone one base away is much larger, so this may be a read error. V usage is TRBV20-1 and J usage is TRBJ2-7; D remains ambiguous. Germline CDR1 is DFQATT and CDR2 is SNEGSKA (reference sequence). The CDR3 consists of 12 residues. V lost 4 bases and J 3 bases, leaving 10 bases between the germline ends. CDR3 amino acids: CSAKSFYYEQYF. CDR3 nucleotide sequence: TGCAGTGCTAAGAGTTTCTACTACGAGCAGTACTTC.

The sample holds many counts of this clonotype. The genes are TRBV9 and TRBJ2-3; 11 bases fit TRBD2. V trimming: 2 bases; J trimming: 2 bases; junction bases outside the gene matches: 4. This CDR3 contains 16 residues. Per germline, CDR1 SGDLS and CDR2 YYNGEE. The CDR3 loop is CASSVLAGGSTDTQYF. The CDR3 bases are TGTGCCAGCAGCGTTCTAGCGGGAGGATCCACAGATACGCAGTATTTT.